This T cell receptor (beta chain) was sequenced in a study of beta chain features in type 1 diabetes. This clone was detected only a few times. The antigen is unknown. CDR1 is SEHNR and CDR2 is FQNEAQ in the germline V gene (reference sequence). J gave up 7 bases and V 0 bases, and 2 bases lay outside the gene matches. This CDR3 spans 14 amino acids. Expressed TCRB transcripts were sequenced because the isolated RNA had all been reverse transcribed beforehand. TCRdb keeps only in-frame clones here, not all; method: immunoSEQ multiplex PCR. The repertoire holds 250,000 to 300,000 clones, with about 8.5% as singletons. Overall study results and limits: Unsettled here was the matter of whether HLA type influences TCRB rearrangement. Researchers reported that naive, central memory and Treg TCRB repertoires appeared more similar in patients than in healthy donors.

V is TRBV7-9 and J is TRBJ2-1, with 8 bases lining up with TRBD2. The sample taken for sequencing was central memory CD4+ T cells from blood. The clonotype originates from a woman under 30 in good health. The CDR3 loop is CASSLAGGGNEQFF. As DNA, the CDR3 is TGTGCCAGCAGCTTAGCCGGCGGGGGGAATGAGCAGTTCTTC.